The sequence of this T cell receptor beta chain was determined in a study of T cells in Graves' hyperthyroidism and ophthalmopathy. Study-level points and caveats: Blood also carried most thyroid clonotypes expanded above 0.001.

It was RNA transcripts that yielded the amplified TCR beta CDR3 regions. The TCR CDR3 was amplified in a first-round RT-PCR using the HTBI primer set. TCRdb itself ran the multiplex PCR reads through MiXCR, one entry per CDR3 protein. Of roughly 600,000 distinct CDR3 sequences detected, more than 12% appear once; the ten largest clones hold under 15%. This clonotype was seen repeatedly, ten times or more. The antigen is not known. The source of this sequence is a woman aged 50 to 60 with Graves' ophthalmopathy. Sequencing was carried out using blood.

The CDR3 sequence is CASSKDKNTEAFF. DNA for the CDR3: TGTGCCAGCAGTAAGGACAAGAACACTGAAGCTTTCTTT. The rearrangement uses TRBV6-2 or TRBV6-3 and TRBJ1-1, with a weak D call TRBD1 (5 bases). V lost 5 bases to trimming and J lost 1 base, with 8 bases between them. From germline, CDR1 is MNHEY and CDR2 SVGEGT. The CDR3 totals 13 residues.